This TCR beta chain derives from a study of blood T cell repertoires in COVID-19. At the level of the study: Collection of acute and convalescent COVID-19 samples took place in the United States, Italy and Spain. Sources were T cells, B-cell-depleted T cells, or PBMCs; the material itself was cDNA or gDNA.

Germline assignment: CDR1 SNHLY and CDR2 FYNNEI. There are 15 residues in the CDR3. V dropped 1 base and J dropped 5 bases, with 9 bases sitting between them. Clinical history as reported by participants underpinned cohort assignment. The table came from immunoSEQ multiplex PCR; TCRdb's copy has only in-frame clones and leaves some out. This sample has hundreds of thousands of clones, with approximately 90% found just once. The chain uses TRBV2 and TRBJ1-6; D ambiguous. The origin of this receptor is a man in his fifties or sixties who had been exposed to COVID-19. The sequencing sample was made of PBMCs or T cells enriched from blood (not recorded which). The CDR3 here is CASSEGRRNNSPLHF. In DNA form, the CDR3 reads TGTGCCAGCAGTGAAGGTCGGCGGAATAATTCACCCCTCCACTTT.